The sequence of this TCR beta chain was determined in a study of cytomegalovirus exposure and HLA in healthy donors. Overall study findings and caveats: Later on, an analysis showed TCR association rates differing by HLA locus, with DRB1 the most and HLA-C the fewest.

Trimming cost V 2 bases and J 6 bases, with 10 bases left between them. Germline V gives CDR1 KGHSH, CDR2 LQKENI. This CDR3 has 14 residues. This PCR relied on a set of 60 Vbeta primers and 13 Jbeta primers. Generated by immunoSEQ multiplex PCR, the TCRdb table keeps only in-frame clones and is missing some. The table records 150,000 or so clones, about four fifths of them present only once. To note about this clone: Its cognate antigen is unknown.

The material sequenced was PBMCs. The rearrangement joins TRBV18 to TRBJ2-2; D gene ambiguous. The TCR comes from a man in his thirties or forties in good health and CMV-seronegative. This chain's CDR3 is CASSPKISAGELFF. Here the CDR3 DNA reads TGTGCCAGCTCACCAAAAATTTCGGCCGGGGAGCTGTTTTTT.